This T cell receptor (beta chain) was recorded in a study of T-cell memory formation after mild COVID-19. This clonotype has just a few counts. Its antigen remains unknown. General observations from the study: Certain responding clones were present in pre-infection memory, suggesting participation of cross-reactive memory. CD4+ contracting clones were mainly CM and EM; CD8+ ones, EMRA.

5'RACE primed from the constant segment yielded TCR alpha and TCR beta cDNA libraries bearing sample barcodes and UMIs. One entry per CDR3 protein results from TCRdb running MiXCR on the 5' RACE reads. The data contain hundreds of thousands of distinct CDR3 sequences, about 18% of them singletons. CDR1 is LGHNA and CDR2 is YNFKEQ in the germline V gene. CDR3 size: 16 residues. With V trimmed by 1 base and J by 2 bases, 3 bases remained unmatched. Material: PBMCs or a T cell subset sorted from them (not recorded which). The TCR comes from an adult woman who had mild COVID-19 (a few samples of this study predate the infection). Cell type and time point are not known. The gene calls are TRBV4-2 and TRBJ2-1, with 9 positions matching TRBD2. This CDR3 reads CASSQGGGGAYNEQFF. DNA for the CDR3: TGTGCCAGCAGCCAAGGCGGCGGGGGGGCCTACAATGAGCAGTTCTTC.